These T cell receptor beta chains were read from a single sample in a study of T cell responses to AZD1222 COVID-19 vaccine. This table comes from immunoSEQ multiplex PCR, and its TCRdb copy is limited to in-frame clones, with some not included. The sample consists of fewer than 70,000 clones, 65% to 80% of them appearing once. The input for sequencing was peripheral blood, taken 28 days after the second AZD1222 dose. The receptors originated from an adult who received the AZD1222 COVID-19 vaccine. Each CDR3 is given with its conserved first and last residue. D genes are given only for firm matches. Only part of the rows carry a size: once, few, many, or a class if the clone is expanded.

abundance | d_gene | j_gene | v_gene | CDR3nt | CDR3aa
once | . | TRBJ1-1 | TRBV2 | TGTGCCAGCAGGGAGGTTTCGAACACTGAAGCTTTCTTT | CASREVSNTEAFF
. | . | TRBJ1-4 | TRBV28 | TGTGCCAGCAGTAATGAAAAACTGTTTTTT | CASSNEKLFF
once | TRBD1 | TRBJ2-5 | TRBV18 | TGTGCCAGCTCACCGGGACAGGAAGAGACCCAGTACTTC | CASSPGQEETQYF
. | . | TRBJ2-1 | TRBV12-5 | TGTGCTAGTGGTTTGGTGCTGGGTATGATAGGTGGTGAGCAGTTCTTC | CASGLVLGMIGGEQFF
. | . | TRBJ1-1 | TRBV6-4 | TGTGCCAGCAGTGACCCGGGAGCGGGCACTGAAGCTTTCTTT | CASSDPGAGTEAFF
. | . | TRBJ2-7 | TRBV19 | TGTGCCAGTAGTGCCTCAGGGGCCTACGAGCAGTACTTC | CASSASGAYEQYF
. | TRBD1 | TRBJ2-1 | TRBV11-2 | TGTGCCAGCAGCTACGGGACAGGGGGTTACAATGAGCAGTTCTTC | CASSYGTGGYNEQFF
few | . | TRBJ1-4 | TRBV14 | TGTGCCAGCAGCCGCCCGGGGTGGAGATTTAATGAAAAACTGTTTTTT | CASSRPGWRFNEKLFF
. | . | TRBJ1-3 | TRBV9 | TGTGCCAGCAGCGCCGCGTCGAGGGGCCCTGGAAACACCATATATTTT | CASSAASRGPGNTIYF
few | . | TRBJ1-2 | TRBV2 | TGTGCCAGCAGAGCCGACAGGAGCAACTATGGCTACACCTTC | CASRADRSNYGYTF
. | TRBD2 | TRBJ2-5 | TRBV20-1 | TGCAGTGCTAGTAAGCGGGGGATGGCGGAGACCCAGTACTTC | CSASKRGMAETQYF
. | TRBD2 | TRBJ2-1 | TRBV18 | TGTGCCAGCTCACCACGGACTAGCAACGGCAATGAGCAGTTCTTC | CASSPRTSNGNEQFF
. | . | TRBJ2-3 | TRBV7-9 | TGTGCCAGCAGCCAGGAAGGTCAAGCAGATACGCAGTATTTT | CASSQEGQADTQYF
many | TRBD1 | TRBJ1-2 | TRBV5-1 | TGCGCCAGCAGCCGAGGGACAGGGGATGGCTACACCTTC | CASSRGTGDGYTF
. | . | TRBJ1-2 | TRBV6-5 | TGTGCCAGCAGTTCAGGGAACTATGGCTACACCTTC | CASSSGNYGYTF
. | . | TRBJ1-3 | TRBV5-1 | TGCGCCAGCAGCTTGGTCCCGGACTCTGGAAACACCATATATTTT | CASSLVPDSGNTIYF
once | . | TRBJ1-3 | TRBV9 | TGTGCCAGCAGCTCTCATGACACCATATATTTT | CASSSHDTIYF
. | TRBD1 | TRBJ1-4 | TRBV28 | TGTGCCAGCAGTTCCCTACTGGGACAGGGGAATGAAAAACTGTTTTTT | CASSSLLGQGNEKLFF
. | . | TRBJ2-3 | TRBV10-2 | TGCGCCAGCAGGACTGGGCCCACAGATACGCAGTATTTT | CASRTGPTDTQYF
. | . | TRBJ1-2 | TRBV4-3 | TGCGCCAGCAGCCAAATTCGGACAGCAGATGGCTACACCTTC | CASSQIRTADGYTF
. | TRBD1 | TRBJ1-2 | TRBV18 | TGTGCCAGCTCGACTGGGACAGAGGATGGCTACACCTTC | CASSTGTEDGYTF
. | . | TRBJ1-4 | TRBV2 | TGTGCCAGCAGGAGGGGGGGCGCTGATAATGAAAAACTGTTTTTT | CASRRGGADNEKLFF
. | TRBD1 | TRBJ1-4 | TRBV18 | TGTGCCAGCTCACCTGGGACAGGACGTGAAAAACTGTTTTTT | CASSPGTGREKLFF
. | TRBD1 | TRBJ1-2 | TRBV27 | TGTGCCAGCAGTTTTTCCGACAGGGTCGAGGGCTACACCTTC | CASSFSDRVEGYTF
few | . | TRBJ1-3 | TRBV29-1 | TGCAGCGTTGCAGGGGTTGGAAACACCATATATTTT | CSVAGVGNTIYF
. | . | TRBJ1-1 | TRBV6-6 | TGTGCCAGCAGCCCCCGCGGGCTTCGGACTGAAGCTTTCTTT | CASSPRGLRTEAFF
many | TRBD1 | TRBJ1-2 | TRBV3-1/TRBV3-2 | TGTGCCAGCAGCCTCGGGACAGGGGTGGGCTACACCTTC | CASSLGTGVGYTF
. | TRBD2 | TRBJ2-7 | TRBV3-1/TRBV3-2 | TGTGCCAGCAGCCCTCTAGCGGGGGGCGGGACCTACGAGCAGTACTTC | CASSPLAGGGTYEQYF
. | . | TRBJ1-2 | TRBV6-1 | TGTGCCAGCAGTGAAGCGCTTTTCCGTACCTTC | CASSEALFRTF
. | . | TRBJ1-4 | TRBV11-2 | TGTGCCAGCAGCTTCGTGGGGGCGGCTAATGAAAAACTGTTTTTT | CASSFVGAANEKLFF
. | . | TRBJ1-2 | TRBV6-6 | TGTGCCAGCAGTTACTCGCCTGGGTATGGCTACACCTTC | CASSYSPGYGYTF
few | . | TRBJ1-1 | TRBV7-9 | TGTGCCAGCAGCTCCGGGACACCCAATGAAGCTTTCTTT | CASSSGTPNEAFF
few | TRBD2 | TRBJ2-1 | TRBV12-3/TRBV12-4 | TGTGCCACAGGACTAGCGGCTGAGCAGTTCTTC | CATGLAAEQFF
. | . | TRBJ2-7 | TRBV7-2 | TGTGCCAGCAGCTTAGCAGGGCCTACCTACGAGCAGTACTTC | CASSLAGPTYEQYF
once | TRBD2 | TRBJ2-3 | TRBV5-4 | TGTGCCAGCAGCTTGGCTCCGGGAGGGGGAGATACGCAGTATTTT | CASSLAPGGGDTQYF
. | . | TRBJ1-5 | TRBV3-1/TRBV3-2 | TGTGCCAGCAGCCAAGATTTACGTAGCAATCAGCCCCAGCATTTT | CASSQDLRSNQPQHF
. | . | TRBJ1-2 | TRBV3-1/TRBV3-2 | TGTGCCAGCAGTCAAGGGGGGGTAGATAACTATGGCTACACCTTC | CASSQGGVDNYGYTF
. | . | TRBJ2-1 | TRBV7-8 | TGTGCCAGCAACGACATCTACAATGAGCAGTTCTTC | CASNDIYNEQFF
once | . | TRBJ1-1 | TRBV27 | TGTGCCAGCAGTTTCATGGGGGAGGACACTGAAGCTTTCTTT | CASSFMGEDTEAFF
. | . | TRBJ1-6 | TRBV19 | TGTGCCAGTAGTCCTTGGGGGGCTCATCACCTCCACTTT | CASSPWGAHHLHF
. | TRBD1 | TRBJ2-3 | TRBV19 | TGTGCCAGTAGTATGGTTCCGGGACAGAACTCAGATACGCAGTATTTT | CASSMVPGQNSDTQYF